The source of this TCR beta chain is a study of CD8 T cells in Susac syndrome. Study at large: There were Susac syndrome patients who were therapy-naive at blood draw, others on corticosteroids, and others on intravenous immunoglobulin alone.

This clonotype was recorded once. V was cut by 2 bases and J by 0 bases, with 14 bases left in between. The CDR3 contains 17 residues. Germline V gene lookup returns CDR1 LGHDT and CDR2 YNNKEL (reference sequence). Sequencing of TCR beta was undertaken in CD8+ and CD4+ T cells derived from blood. Patients with Susac syndrome fulfilled recently defined diagnostic criteria for definite or probable disease. Reverse transcription of roughly 0.45 to 1 ug RNA used random hexamers. The immunoSEQ assay covered 54 Vbeta and 13 Jbeta segments for CDR3. One entry per CDR3 protein, called by TCRdb with MiXCR from the immunoSEQ multiplex PCR reads. Of under 200,000 distinct CDR3 sequences listed, around 94% are singletons.

This chain joins TRBV3-1 and TRBJ2-1; weak D call: TRBD1 (5 bases). This sequence was found in a human donor with Susac syndrome. Sequenced: CD4+ T cells from PBMCs. The CDR3, as DNA: TGTGCCAGCAGCCAATACCCACAGGCGAGCTCCTACAATGAGCAGTTCTTC. It is translated as CASSQYPQASSYNEQFF.